The rows below give T cell receptor beta chains drawn from one sample of a study of CD4 and CD8 cells across lung adenocarcinoma regions. TCRdb recomputed calls from the PCR reads with MiXCR, one row per CDR3 protein. In the table there are about 25,000 distinct CDR3 sequences, more than 45% of which are singletons. The material sequenced was CD8+ T cells from the center of a lung tumor. These receptors all come from a male donor with lung adenocarcinoma. The CD4 and CD8 labels of this study may be unreliable. Both conserved end residues are part of each CDR3. The D gene is left open where the match is weak. The size of a clone is reported for some rows only, either as once, few or many, or as a class for expanded clones.

j_call: TRBJ2-3
d_call: .
v_call: TRBV11-3
clone_size: few
cdr3_aa: CASTGPGTDTQYF
cdr3_nt: TGTGCCAGCACCGGACCGGGTACAGATACGCAGTATTTT

j_call: TRBJ2-7
d_call: TRBD2
v_call: TRBV18
clone_size: few
cdr3_aa: CASSPIAGELPYEQYF
cdr3_nt: TGTGCCAGCTCACCGATAGCGGGAGAACTCCCCTACGAGCAGTACTTC

j_call: TRBJ2-4
d_call: TRBD2
v_call: TRBV10-1
clone_size: .
cdr3_aa: CASSEAGGGEFPKNIQYF
cdr3_nt: TGCGCCAGCAGTGAGGCGGGGGGGGGGGAGTTTCCCAAAAACATTCAGTACTTC

j_call: TRBJ2-7
d_call: .
v_call: TRBV12-5
clone_size: .
cdr3_aa: CASGWLPGVPYEQYF
cdr3_nt: TGTGCTAGTGGTTGGCTCCCAGGGGTGCCTTACGAGCAGTACTTC

j_call: TRBJ2-3
d_call: .
v_call: TRBV7-6
clone_size: .
cdr3_aa: CASSLAPVTDTQYF
cdr3_nt: TGTGCCAGCAGCTTAGCGCCAGTCACAGATACGCAGTATTTT

j_call: TRBJ2-5
d_call: .
v_call: TRBV28
clone_size: few
cdr3_aa: CASSRPGETQYF
cdr3_nt: TGTGCCAGCAGTCGCCCCGGGGAGACCCAGTACTTC

j_call: TRBJ2-3
d_call: .
v_call: TRBV6-1
clone_size: .
cdr3_aa: CASSDAGLGVKNIQYF
cdr3_nt: TGTGCCAGCAGTGACGCGGGGCTGGGGGTCAAAAATATTCAGTATTTT

j_call: TRBJ2-7
d_call: .
v_call: TRBV11-2
clone_size: .
cdr3_aa: CASSSALEQYF
cdr3_nt: TGTGCCAGCAGCTCCGCTCTTGAGCAGTACTTC

j_call: TRBJ2-5
d_call: TRBD2
v_call: TRBV25-1
clone_size: .
cdr3_aa: CASSDVTSGRAPGTDTQYF
cdr3_nt: TGTGCCAGCAGTGACGTAACTAGCGGGAGGGCTCCTGGCACAGATACGCAGTACTTT

j_call: TRBJ2-1
d_call: TRBD2
v_call: TRBV6-1
clone_size: .
cdr3_aa: CASSQPGTSETEQFF
cdr3_nt: TGTGCCAGCAGTCAGCCCGGGACTAGCGAGACCGAGCAGTTCTTC

j_call: TRBJ2-3
d_call: .
v_call: TRBV4-1
clone_size: .
cdr3_aa: CASSQVRGGGVGTQYF
cdr3_nt: TGCGCCAGCAGCCAAGTCAGGGGGGGGGGGGTGGGTACGCAGTATTTT

j_call: TRBJ2-3
d_call: TRBD1
v_call: TRBV9
clone_size: .
cdr3_aa: CASSVLSRGPDTQYF
cdr3_nt: TGTGCCAGCAGCGTACTGTCTAGGGGGCCAGATACGCAGTATTTT

j_call: TRBJ2-3
d_call: .
v_call: TRBV6-1
clone_size: .
cdr3_aa: CASSETIPDTQYF
cdr3_nt: TGTGCCAGCAGTGAAACCATCCCAGATACGCAGTATTTT

j_call: TRBJ2-7
d_call: .
v_call: TRBV6-5
clone_size: .
cdr3_aa: CASSYGRGFYEQYF
cdr3_nt: TGTGCCAGCAGTTATGGTAGAGGGTTCTACGAGCAGTACTTC

j_call: TRBJ1-2
d_call: .
v_call: TRBV27
clone_size: .
cdr3_aa: CATQNRVGDYTF
cdr3_nt: TGTGCCACCCAGAACAGGGTTGGTGACTACACCTTC

j_call: TRBJ2-5
d_call: TRBD2
v_call: TRBV6-1
clone_size: .
cdr3_aa: CASSEGGGAEETQYF
cdr3_nt: TGTGCCAGCAGTGAAGGCGGGGGGGCCGAGGAGACCCAGTACTTC

j_call: TRBJ2-5
d_call: .
v_call: TRBV5-1
clone_size: .
cdr3_aa: CASSPGSMETQYF
cdr3_nt: TGCGCCAGCAGCCCCGGGAGTATGGAGACCCAGTACTTC

j_call: TRBJ2-3
d_call: .
v_call: TRBV11-2
clone_size: .
cdr3_aa: CASSFQDTDTQYF
cdr3_nt: TGTGCCAGCAGCTTCCAGGACACAGATACGCAGTATTTT

j_call: TRBJ2-1
d_call: TRBD2
v_call: TRBV4-2
clone_size: many
cdr3_aa: CASRSGTSGYNEQFF
cdr3_nt: TGTGCCAGCAGGAGCGGGACTAGCGGCTACAATGAGCAGTTCTTC

j_call: TRBJ2-4
d_call: .
v_call: TRBV6-5
clone_size: .
cdr3_aa: CASSYSGLGAKDIQYF
cdr3_nt: TGTGCGAGCAGTTACTCGGGGCTGGGAGCCAAAGACATTCAGTACTTC

j_call: TRBJ2-5
d_call: TRBD2
v_call: TRBV27
clone_size: .
cdr3_aa: CASGGRGGSDQETQYF
cdr3_nt: TGTGCCAGCGGGGGGCGGGGGGGGAGTGACCAAGAGACCCAGTACTTC

j_call: TRBJ2-3
d_call: .
v_call: TRBV6-1
clone_size: .
cdr3_aa: CASRGTWAVSTDTQYF
cdr3_nt: TGTGCCAGCAGGGGAACGTGGGCTGTGAGCACAGATACGCAGTATTTC

j_call: TRBJ2-1
d_call: .
v_call: TRBV10-3
clone_size: .
cdr3_aa: CAISDGTAASEQFF
cdr3_nt: TGTGCCATCAGTGATGGGACCGCGGCAAGTGAGCAGTTCTTC

j_call: TRBJ2-1
d_call: .
v_call: TRBV6-1
clone_size: few
cdr3_aa: CASSEGADPYNEQFF
cdr3_nt: TGTGCCAGCAGTGAAGGGGCGGACCCCTACAATGAGCAGTTCTTC

j_call: TRBJ2-7
d_call: TRBD2
v_call: TRBV6-5
clone_size: many
cdr3_aa: CASSPLSSGRAYEQYF
cdr3_nt: TGTGCCAGCAGTCCCCTAAGTAGCGGGAGGGCCTACGAGCAGTACTTC

j_call: TRBJ1-2
d_call: .
v_call: TRBV15
clone_size: .
cdr3_aa: CATSLPGGGAYGYTF
cdr3_nt: TGTGCCACCAGCCTTCCCGGGGGGGGGGCCTATGGCTACACCTTC

j_call: TRBJ2-7
d_call: TRBD2
v_call: TRBV7-6
clone_size: .
cdr3_aa: CASTQAGGHEQYF
cdr3_nt: TGTGCCAGCACCCAAGCGGGGGGCCACGAGCAGTACTTC

j_call: TRBJ2-3
d_call: .
v_call: TRBV12-3/TRBV12-4
clone_size: .
cdr3_aa: CARGSAGRDQDTQYF
cdr3_nt: TGTGCCAGGGGGTCCGCGGGCCGTGACCAAGATACGCAGTATTTT

j_call: TRBJ2-4
d_call: .
v_call: TRBV10-1
clone_size: .
cdr3_aa: CASSEGQGAKNIQYF
cdr3_nt: TGCGCCAGCAGTGAGGGTCAGGGGGCCAAAAACATTCAGTACTTC

j_call: TRBJ2-1
d_call: .
v_call: TRBV24-1
clone_size: many
cdr3_aa: CATGSYNEQFF
cdr3_nt: TGTGCCACTGGATCCTACAATGAGCAGTTCTTC

j_call: TRBJ2-7
d_call: .
v_call: TRBV6-1
clone_size: .
cdr3_aa: CASGGAGGRDQDTQYF
cdr3_nt: TGTGCCAGCGGGGGGGCCGGGGGCCGGGACCAGGATACGCAGTACTTC

j_call: TRBJ2-1
d_call: .
v_call: TRBV27
clone_size: few
cdr3_aa: CATSGLNNEQFF
cdr3_nt: TGTGCCACCTCGGGACTGAACAATGAGCAGTTCTTC

j_call: TRBJ1-1
d_call: .
v_call: TRBV10-3
clone_size: .
cdr3_aa: CAISESTGFTEAFF
cdr3_nt: TGTGCCATCAGTGAGTCGACGGGATTCACTGAAGCTTTCTTT

j_call: TRBJ2-3
d_call: TRBD1
v_call: TRBV6-1
clone_size: .
cdr3_aa: CASSESGTGVKDTQYF
cdr3_nt: TGTGCCAGCAGTGAATCGGGGACAGGAGTCAAAGACACGCAGTATTTT

j_call: TRBJ2-1
d_call: .
v_call: TRBV6-5
clone_size: many
cdr3_aa: CASARDSNGDEQFF
cdr3_nt: TGTGCCAGCGCCCGGGACTCAAATGGCGATGAGCAGTTCTTC

j_call: TRBJ1-1
d_call: TRBD1
v_call: TRBV6-1
clone_size: .
cdr3_aa: CASPKGGGGTEAFF
cdr3_nt: TGTGCCAGCCCCAAAGGGGGCGGCGGCACTGAAGCTTTCTTT

j_call: TRBJ2-1
d_call: TRBD1
v_call: TRBV27
clone_size: few
cdr3_aa: CASSLPGQGRNEQFF
cdr3_nt: TGTGCCAGCAGTTTGCCGGGACAGGGGCGAAATGAGCAGTTCTTC

j_call: TRBJ1-2
d_call: .
v_call: TRBV30
clone_size: few
cdr3_aa: CAWSVNEVYGYTF
cdr3_nt: TGTGCCTGGAGTGTTAATGAGGTATATGGCTACACCTTC

j_call: TRBJ1-1
d_call: TRBD1
v_call: TRBV6-5
clone_size: medium-sized
cdr3_aa: CASRKDRVTEAFF
cdr3_nt: TGTGCCAGCAGAAAGGACAGGGTAACTGAAGCTTTCTTT

j_call: TRBJ2-1
d_call: .
v_call: TRBV5-1
clone_size: .
cdr3_aa: CASSLASSYNEQFF
cdr3_nt: TGCGCCAGCAGCTTGGCCAGCTCCTACAATGAGCAGTTCTTC

j_call: TRBJ2-3
d_call: .
v_call: TRBV27
clone_size: .
cdr3_aa: CARGLGGGGTDTQYF
cdr3_nt: TGTGCCAGGGGTCTTGGGGGAGGTGGTACAGATACGCAGTATTTT

j_call: TRBJ2-5
d_call: TRBD2
v_call: TRBV5-1
clone_size: few
cdr3_aa: CASSLRAGEKETQYF
cdr3_nt: TGCGCCAGCAGCTTAAGAGCGGGAGAGAAAGAGACCCAGTACTTC

j_call: TRBJ2-2
d_call: .
v_call: TRBV7-2
clone_size: .
cdr3_aa: CASSAPLDRATGELFF
cdr3_nt: TGTGCCAGCAGCGCGCCTTTGGACAGAGCCACCGGGGAGCTGTTTTTT

j_call: TRBJ2-2
d_call: .
v_call: TRBV4-1
clone_size: many
cdr3_aa: CASSRDAGELFF
cdr3_nt: TGCGCCAGCAGTAGGGACGCCGGGGAGCTGTTTTTT

j_call: TRBJ2-3
d_call: TRBD2
v_call: TRBV6-1
clone_size: .
cdr3_aa: CAGSGGRDRDTQYF
cdr3_nt: TGTGCGGGCAGCGGGGGCCGTGACCGAGATACCCAGTATTTC